The source of this TCR beta chain is a study of PD-L1 blockade in urothelial cancer. Turning to the study itself: In terms of prior chemotherapy, patients had received 0 to 3 regimens.

Per germline, CDR1 SGHNT and CDR2 YYREEE (reference sequence). Germline trimming cut 4 bases from V and 4 bases from J; bases unmatched to any gene: 7. The CDR3 contains 16 residues. Time point of the sample: peripheral blood 6 weeks after treatment start. The table came from immunoSEQ multiplex PCR; TCRdb's copy has only in-frame clones and leaves some out. The sample yields tens of thousands of clones, 91% seen once. The chain is built from TRBV5-4 and TRBJ2-1; TRBD1 agrees at 11 bases. The sequenced sample was PBMCs, obtained around atezolizumab (anti-PD-L1) treatment. The TCR was taken from a woman of 80 years or more with urothelial cancer. CDR3 amino acids: CASSLGQGATYNEQFF. CDR3 DNA sequence: TGTGCCAGCAGCCTCGGACAGGGGGCTACGTACAATGAGCAGTTCTTC.